This TCR beta chain comes out of a study of T-cell memory formation after mild COVID-19. V lost 4 bases to trimming and J lost 0 bases, with 13 bases between them. Germline V CDR1 and CDR2: SGHRS, YFSETQ. This CDR3 comprises 15 residues. TCRdb independently ran MiXCR on the 5' RACE reads; one entry per CDR3 protein. The sample has almost 350,000 distinct CDR3 sequences, 20% to 25% seen once; the top ten hold 21%. This sequence was found in a man aged 18 to 35 who had mild COVID-19 (a few samples of this study predate the infection). Cell type and time point are not known. The specimen sequenced was PBMCs or a T cell subset sorted from them (not recorded which). The genes are TRBV5-1 and TRBJ1-1, with a weak D call TRBD1 (5 bases). CDR3 coding DNA: TGCGCCAGCAGCGCCGTGACAGCTATGAACACTGAAGCTTTCTTT. The encoded protein is CASSAVTAMNTEAFF.